This TCR beta chain was sequenced for a study of blood T cell repertoires in COVID-19. In the study overall: The study drew acute and convalescent COVID-19 samples from the United States, Italy and Spain. Sources were T cells, B-cell-depleted T cells, or PBMCs; the material itself was cDNA or gDNA.

CDR1 is MDHEN, CDR2 SYDVKM, per germline. The CDR3 spans 15 residues. The J segment lost 6 bases and the V segment lost 5 bases, leaving 6 bases of the junction unmatched. In the source study's methods: Amplification of reference gene primers was used by the study to estimate nucleated cell counts. Using immunoSEQ multiplex PCR, the repertoire was profiled, and TCRdb retains in-frame clones only, with some absent. The V and J calls and clone size come from that table; D and trimming were worked out from the DNA. The data hold approximately 97,000 clones, with more than 75% observed a single time. The sample consisted of peripheral blood. This TCR was sampled from a man between 60 and 70 years old with active or convalescent COVID-19. This sequence joins TRBV28 and TRBJ2-1, with 11 bases that match TRBD2. In DNA, the CDR3 is TGTGCCAGCAGTGAGATAACTAGCGGGAGCAATGAGCAGTTCTTC. Translating gives CASSEITSGSNEQFF. Full variable domain (remainder filled in from reference TRBV28 and TRBJ2-1): DVKVTQSSRYLVKRTGEKVFLECVQDMDHENMFWYRQDPGLGLRLIYFSYDVKMKEKGDIPEGYSVSREKKERFSLILESASTNQTSMYLCASSEITSGSNEQFFGPGTRLTVL.